Presented here are 10 T cell receptor beta chains from one specimen sequenced in a study of regulatory T cells in long-lasting Graves disease. Arm-PCR of CDR3 regions with iRepertoire HTBI primers generated TCR beta libraries. TCRdb ran MiXCR on the multiplex PCR reads and lists one entry per CDR3 protein. The table has roughly 300,000 distinct CDR3 sequences, roughly 21% seen once. The time point denotes: persistent/refractory GD, antithyroid drugs over 5 years with positive TRAb. From PBMCs, RNA was extracted and then used to make the TCR library. The source material was peripheral blood mononuclear cells (PBMCs), sampled when the disease was refractory, from a patient treated with antithyroid drugs. The receptors were sampled from a female donor with Graves disease.

This clonotype was seen many times. The genes are TRBV12-3 or TRBV12-4 and TRBJ2-7, with 8 bases that match TRBD2. V dropped 6 bases and J dropped 0; count of bases not matched to a gene: 7. This CDR3 contains 15 residues. The CDR3 nucleotides are TGTGCCAGCAGAACTACAGCGGGAGCCTCCTACGAGCAGTACTTC. Amino acid sequence: CASRTTAGASYEQYF.

The sample holds one count of this clonotype. The chain links TRBV4-2 to TRBJ2-5; TRBD2 matches at 11 bases. The CDR3 is 15 residues long. The V gene's germline CDR1 is LGHNA and CDR2 YNFKEQ. J was trimmed by 7 bases and V by 0 bases; bases with no gene match: 4. CDR3 sequence: CASSQDSGLAVTQYF. The DNA of the CDR3 is TGTGCCAGCAGCCAAGATTCGGGACTAGCGGTGACCCAGTACTTC.

This clonotype was counted many times. The chain combines TRBV28 with TRBJ2-7, with 10 bases lining up with TRBD2. CDR3 length: 19 residues. V gave up 5 bases and J gave up 2 bases; unmatched junction bases: 18. Germline assignment: CDR1 MDHEN and CDR2 SYDVKM. Written as DNA, the CDR3 is TGTGCCAGCAGTCACTCCGGGACCCTCACAGGACTAGCGGCCTACGAGCAGTACTTC. The encoded protein is CASSHSGTLTGLAAYEQYF.

This clonotype was found a few times. V and J are TRBV6-1 and TRBJ2-7; a possible D gene is TRBD2 (6 bases). V lost 7 bases and J lost 0, with 13 bases in between. In germline, CDR1 is MNHNS, CDR2 SASEGT. The length of the CDR3 is 14 residues. The CDR3 sequence is CASTSVAASYEQYF. CDR3 nucleotide sequence: TGTGCCAGCACTTCGGTAGCGGCCTCCTACGAGCAGTACTTC.

This clonotype was seen a handful of times. CDR3 protein: CSVEDRVYEQYF. The CDR3 region has the DNA TGCAGCGTTGAAGATCGGGTCTACGAGCAGTACTTC. The chain joins TRBV29-1 to TRBJ2-7; D call uncertain. Germline V gene sequence: CDR1 SQVTM, CDR2 ANQGSEA. The ends were cut back, 0 bases at V and 3 bases at J, with 6 bases in the middle. This CDR3 region has 12 residues.

This clonotype was detected many times. This chain connects TRBV7-2 to TRBJ1-6; 7 positions match TRBD1. The CDR3 contains 14 residues. The V and J ends lost 5 bases and 6 bases, in that order; junction bases with no gene match: 4. The V gene's germline CDR1 is SGHTA and CDR2 FQGNSA. CDR3 protein: CASSPGQINSPLHF. Here the CDR3 DNA reads TGTGCCAGCAGCCCGGGACAGATTAATTCACCCCTCCACTTT.

On this clonotype: One junction end does not reproduce the germline sequence, and a read error may be involved. This chain connects TRBV12-3 or TRBV12-4 to TRBJ2-1, with 7 bases that match TRBD2. This CDR3 region has 15 residues. The CDR3 region is CSSKPLGRAVGEQFF. The DNA for the CDR3 is TGTTCCAGCAAACCGCTTGGGAGGGCGGTGGGTGAGCAGTTCTTC.

Here the CDR3 reads CSARDMNTGELFF. The CDR3 region has the DNA TGCAGTGCTAGAGATATGAACACCGGGGAGCTGTTTTTT. This chain uses TRBV20-1 with TRBJ2-2; D call uncertain. The germline V and J ends were trimmed by 0 bases and 1 base, with 3 bases remaining between them. The CDR3 sequence is 13 residues long. CDR1 and CDR2 (germline): DFQATT, SNEGSKA (reference sequence).

The V and J genes are TRBV19 and TRBJ1-1; 8 nucleotides align to TRBD1. This CDR3 comprises 15 residues. The J segment lost 3 bases and the V segment lost 7 bases, leaving 10 bases of the junction unmatched. CDR1 and CDR2 from the germline V gene are LNHDA and SQIVND (reference sequence). The CDR3: CASTRQGYTDTEAFF. The CDR3 DNA sequence: TGTGCCAGTACCCGACAGGGGTATACGGACACTGAAGCTTTCTTT.

This chain links TRBV7-2 with TRBJ2-7; 7 nucleotides align to TRBD2. Germline V CDR1 and CDR2: SGHTA, FQGNSA. The CDR3 covers 14 residues. Trimming removed 1 base from V and 2 bases from J; junction bases left unmatched: 2. The CDR3 loop is CASSLVGTTYEQYF. CDR3 nucleotides: TGTGCCAGCAGCTTAGTAGGGACTACCTACGAGCAGTACTTC.